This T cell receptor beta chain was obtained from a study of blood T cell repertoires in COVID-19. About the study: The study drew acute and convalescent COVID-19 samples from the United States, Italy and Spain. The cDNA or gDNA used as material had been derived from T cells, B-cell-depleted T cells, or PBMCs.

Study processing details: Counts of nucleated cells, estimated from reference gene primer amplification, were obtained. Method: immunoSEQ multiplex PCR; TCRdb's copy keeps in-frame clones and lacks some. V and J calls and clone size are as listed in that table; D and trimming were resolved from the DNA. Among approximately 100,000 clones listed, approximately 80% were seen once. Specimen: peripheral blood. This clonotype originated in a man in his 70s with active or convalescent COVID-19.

CDR3 region: CASSLGVQRGLQETQYF. CDR3 nucleotides: TGTGCCAGCAGCTTAGGGGTCCAGCGGGGCCTCCAAGAGACCCAGTACTTC. The chain joins TRBV11-2 to TRBJ2-5; 7 bases agree with TRBD2. This CDR3 is built from 17 residues. CDR1 and CDR2 (germline): SGHAT, FQNNGV. Unmatched junction bases numbered 9, after V lost 1 base and J lost 1 base.